The 17 T cell receptor beta chains presented below share a single source sample, sequenced in a study of beta chain features in type 1 diabetes. The whole isolated RNA underwent reverse transcription, so sequencing captured expressed TCRB transcripts. Only in-frame clones appear in the TCRdb table, and some are missing; sequencing was by immunoSEQ multiplex PCR. The table lists fewer than 400,000 clones, around 8% of them singletons. Material: central memory CD4+ T cells from blood. These receptors were taken from a woman between 18 and 29 years old in good health.

The CDR3 DNA sequence: TGTGCCAGCGGGGACCCTTATGAAAAACTGTTTTTT. Translation gives CASGDPYEKLFF. The gene calls are TRBV6-5 and TRBJ1-4, with a weak D call TRBD1 (5 bases). V lost 8 bases to trimming and J lost 6 bases, with 10 bases between them. CDR3 length: 12 amino acids. Germline loops: CDR1 MNHEY, CDR2 SVGAGI.

This chain connects TRBV6-5 to TRBJ2-1; TRBD2 agrees at 10 bases. The CDR3 covers 14 residues. Germline CDR1 is MNHEY and CDR2 is SVGAGI. Trimming removed 5 bases from V and 4 bases from J; junction bases left unmatched: 2. CDR3 sequence: CASSIAGGYNEQFF. Written as DNA, the CDR3 is TGTGCCAGCAGTATAGCGGGAGGATACAATGAGCAGTTCTTC.

This clone has only a few counts. The chain is built from TRBV6-1 and TRBJ1-5, with D uncertain. The CDR3 runs to 13 residues. Per germline, CDR1 MNHNS and CDR2 SASEGT. Deletions cut 6 bases from V and 2 bases from J, with 8 bases between. CDR3 loop: CASSPRGNQPQHF. The DNA for the CDR3 is TGTGCCAGCAGCCCCCGTGGCAATCAGCCCCAGCATTTT.

This clone has more than one count but fewer than ten. A far bigger clonotype differs at one base, so this is likely a read error. Distinct nucleotide sequences in the sample also encode this CDR3. This chain uses TRBV11-2 with TRBJ2-3; 10 bases match TRBD1. The CDR3 is made up of 14 amino acids. Per germline, CDR1 SGHAT and CDR2 FQNNGV. The CDR3 region is CASSPGQGADTQYF. DNA of the CDR3: TGCGCCAGCAGCCCAGGACAGGGGGCAGATACGCAGTATTTT.

This clone was counted a few times. The CDR3 here is CASSRDRRSSYEQYF. The DNA of the CDR3 is TGTGCCAGCAGTCGTGACAGGCGCAGCTCCTACGAGCAGTACTTC. The chain uses TRBV6-6 and TRBJ2-7; D perhaps matches TRBD1 (6 bases). The germline V gene has CDR1 MNHNY and CDR2 SVGAGI (reference sequence). This CDR3 comprises 15 residues. V lost 5 bases to trimming and J lost 0 bases, with 14 bases between them.

This chain uses TRBV5-1 with TRBJ2-1, with 8 bases lining up with TRBD2. The CDR3 length is 15 residues. The germline V gene encodes CDR1 SGHRS and CDR2 YFSETQ. V shed 4 bases, J shed 1 base, and the junction held 4 bases outside the gene matches. As DNA, the CDR3 is TGCGCCAGCAGCGGGGGACTAGGGTCCTACAATGAGCAGTTCTTC. Translation gives CASSGGLGSYNEQFF.

The rearrangement uses TRBV14 and TRBJ1-3, with TRBD1 matching 7 bases. CDR1 is SGHDN, CDR2 FVKESK, per germline. The CDR3 length is 17 residues. The ends lost 0 bases at V and 4 bases at J; junction bases unmatched: 9. CDR3: CASSQERPDRRGNTIYF. The CDR3 nucleotides read TGTGCCAGCAGCCAAGAACGACCGGACAGGAGAGGAAACACCATATATTTT.

This clone was picked up many times. The rearrangement links TRBV4-2 to TRBJ1-2; TRBD1 is a possible D gene (6 bases). The germline V gene has CDR1 LGHNA and CDR2 YNFKEQ. The CDR3 loop spans 15 amino acids. V dropped 1 base and J dropped 7 bases, with 16 bases sitting between them. CDR3 protein: CASSQGNLGGSGYTF. In nucleotides, the CDR3 is TGTGCCAGCAGCCAAGGAAACCTTGGGGGCAGTGGCTACACCTTC.

This clone was found many times. The chain couples TRBV2 to TRBJ2-2; D gene unclear. V lost 2 bases and J lost 0, with 7 bases in between. The CDR3 has 15 residues. Germline lookup yields CDR1 SNHLY and CDR2 FYNNEI. The CDR3 region has the DNA TGTGCCAGCAGTGAACGAGTGACGAACACCGGGGAGCTGTTTTTT. It translates to CASSERVTNTGELFF.

CDR3 in DNA: TGTGCCACCTCCCCGACAGGTGTAGAGACCCAGTACTTC. Protein product: CATSPTGVETQYF. V is TRBV27 and J is TRBJ2-5; possible D gene TRBD1, 6 bases. V gave up 10 bases and J gave up 4 bases, with 16 bases separating them. The CDR3 is 13 amino acids. Looked up from germline, CDR1 is MNHEY and CDR2 is SMNVEV (reference sequence).

This clone was seen a few times. In DNA, the CDR3 is TGCAGCGTTGAAGCTCCCTACGACTGGGGTTCCAATGAGCAGTTCTTC. It encodes CSVEAPYDWGSNEQFF. The rearrangement links TRBV29-1 to TRBJ2-1; no clear D gene. V dropped 1 base and J dropped 6 bases, with 19 bases sitting between them. Germline CDR1 and CDR2: SQVTM and ANQGSEA. CDR3 length: 16 amino acids.

This chain uses TRBV7-2 with TRBJ1-3; D remains unclear. Germline-derived CDR1 and CDR2 are SGHTA and FQGNSA. V shed 4 bases and J shed 2 bases, with 12 bases lying between them. CDR3 length: 15 residues. This CDR3 is CASSYSLGAGNTIYF. In nucleotides, the CDR3 is TGTGCCAGCAGCTATTCCCTTGGCGCTGGAAACACCATATATTTT.

Only a few counts were recorded for this clone. The genes are TRBV5-1 and TRBJ2-1; D uncertain. This CDR3 is built from 15 residues. Germline CDR1 SGHRS, CDR2 YFSETQ. V was clipped by 3 bases and J by 3 bases, with 13 bases between them. The CDR3: CASSSTAVDYNEQFF. The CDR3, as DNA: TGCGCCAGCAGCTCCACCGCGGTAGACTACAATGAGCAGTTCTTC.

The rearrangement links TRBV7-6 to TRBJ2-7; D is possibly TRBD2 (6 bases). The germline V gene encodes CDR1 SGHVS and CDR2 FNYEAQ. The CDR3 loop spans 13 amino acids. V lost 3 bases to trimming and J lost 3 bases, with 9 bases between them. The CDR3 nucleotides are TGTGCCAGCAGCTTGGGGGGTGTCTACGAGCAGTACTTC. Residues: CASSLGGVYEQYF.

This chain joins TRBV6-6 and TRBJ2-5, with unresolved D. The CDR3 runs 13 residues. CDR1 and CDR2 from the germline V gene are MNHNY and SVGAGI (reference sequence). Trimming removed 4 bases at V and 0 bases at J, with 6 bases between. The CDR3 sequence: CASSFAYQETQYF. The CDR3 DNA reads as TGTGCCAGCAGTTTTGCCTACCAAGAGACCCAGTACTTC.

This clone was counted a few times. The CDR3 reads CASSFLQIDYGYTF. CDR3 coding DNA: TGTGCCAGCAGTTTCCTGCAGATCGACTATGGCTACACCTTC. The V and J genes are TRBV28 and TRBJ1-2; no definite D call. Germline V lookup: CDR1 MDHEN, CDR2 SYDVKM. This CDR3 contains 14 residues. The V end lost 3 bases, the J end lost 3 bases, and 11 bases lay between the germline ends.

This clone was counted many times. This chain uses TRBV5-1 with TRBJ2-1, with 12 positions matching TRBD2. V gave up 4 bases and J gave up 6 bases; unmatched junction bases: 5. The CDR3 sequence is 15 residues long. CDR1 and CDR2 from the germline V gene are SGHRS and YFSETQ. The CDR3 region is CASSPPGLAGNEQFF. CDR3 sequence (DNA): TGCGCCAGCAGCCCGCCGGGACTAGCGGGCAATGAGCAGTTCTTC.